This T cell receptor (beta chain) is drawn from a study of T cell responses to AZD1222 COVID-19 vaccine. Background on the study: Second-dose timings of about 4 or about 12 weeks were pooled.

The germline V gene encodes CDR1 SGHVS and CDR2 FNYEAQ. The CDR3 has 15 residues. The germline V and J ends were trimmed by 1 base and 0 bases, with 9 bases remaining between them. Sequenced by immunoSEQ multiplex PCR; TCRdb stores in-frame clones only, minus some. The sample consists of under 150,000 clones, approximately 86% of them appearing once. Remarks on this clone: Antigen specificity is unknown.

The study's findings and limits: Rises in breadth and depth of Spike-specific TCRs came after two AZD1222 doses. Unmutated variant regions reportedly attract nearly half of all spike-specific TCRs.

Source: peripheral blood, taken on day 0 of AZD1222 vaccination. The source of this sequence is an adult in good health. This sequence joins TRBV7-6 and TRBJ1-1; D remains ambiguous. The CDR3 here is CASSLGGRMNTEAFF. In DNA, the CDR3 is TGTGCCAGCAGCTTAGGAGGGCGGATGAACACTGAAGCTTTCTTT.